This T cell receptor (beta chain) was captured by sequencing in a study of human T cells and chemical hapten exposure. This CDR3 comprises 17 residues. V shed 5 bases and J 2 bases; nucleotides not matched to a gene: 12. Germline CDR1 and CDR2: SEHNR and FQNEAQ (reference sequence). TCRdb processed the RACE reads anew with MiXCR; each CDR3 protein has one entry. This table holds more than 250,000 distinct CDR3 sequences, about 9% found once. Stated time point: pre-sensitization, week 0. Treatment noted: therapeutic diphenylcyclopropenone sensitization with weekly scalp DPC. The sequence was collected from a woman aged 40 to 50 with alopecia areata. Some clones in this sample may be carry-over from other donors' samples. This specimen consisted of whole blood, obtained in connection with sensitization to the hapten diphenylcyclopropenone (DPC). This sequence joins TRBV7-9 and TRBJ2-3; TRBD2 matches 8 bases. The CDR3 spells CASSPGVGSGITDTQYF. In nucleotides, the CDR3 is TGTGCCAGCAGCCCCGGTGTCGGTAGCGGGATCACAGATACGCAGTATTTT.